Shown below are 5 T cell receptor beta chains from a single sample sequenced in a study of cytomegalovirus exposure and HLA in healthy donors (dated by TCRdb to the late 2010s). The library was made by the immunoSEQ multiplex PCR assay. For the multiplex PCR, a mixture combining 60 forward primers for TCR Vbeta segments and 13 reverse primers for TCR Jbeta segments was used. TCRdb took this table from immuneACCESS and kept in-frame rearrangements with V and J called. Such tables lack part of the clones; where checked against another copy, unresolved V genes explain under half of the gap, and the rest is unexplained. Present in this sample are fewer than 110,000 clones, about four fifths of which were seen just once. The ten largest make up 2% to 3% of the sample. Sequenced input: PBMCs. The receptor set was obtained from a young man in good health and CMV-seropositive.

The rearrangement links TRBV10-3 to TRBJ2-2; D remains unclear. Trimming shortened V by 3 bases and J by 2 bases, and 7 bases separated the two germline ends. Germline V CDR1 and CDR2: ENHRY, SYGVKD. CDR3 length: 14 amino acids. DNA for the CDR3: TGTGCCATCAGTGACTATCTTAACACCGGGGAGCTGTTTTTT. Translating it yields CAISDYLNTGELFF.

V usage is TRBV7-3 and J usage is TRBJ2-3; D possibly corresponds to TRBD1 (6 bases). From germline, CDR1 is SGHTA and CDR2 FQGTGA. Deletions cut 8 bases from V and 2 bases from J, with 11 bases between. The CDR3 is 13 amino acids. In nucleotides, the CDR3 is TGTGCCAGCTCCCGACAGGTCACAGATACGCAGTATTTT. It codes for CASSRQVTDTQYF.

Only one count was recorded for this clone. V and J are TRBV2 and TRBJ1-1; unclear D gene. Germline V gives CDR1 SNHLY, CDR2 FYNNEI. This CDR3 is built from 12 residues. The V and J ends lost 5 bases and 3 bases respectively, with 7 bases between them. DNA of the CDR3: TGTGCCAGCAGTTCGGACTACACTGAAGCTTTCTTT. Its translation is CASSSDYTEAFF.

The table lists this clone with a few counts. At one of its ends the junction is not consistent with the germline gene, which may arise from a read error. This chain links TRBV4-1 with TRBJ2-6, with 13 positions matching TRBD2. Germline V gene lookup returns CDR1 MGHRA and CDR2 YSYEKL. The CDR3 runs 16 residues. The CDR3: CATGTSGDSGANGLTF. In DNA form, the CDR3 reads TGCGCCACCGGGACTAGCGGGGACTCTGGGGCCAACGGCCTGACTTTC.

This clone occurred a few times. The chain has TRBV2 and TRBJ2-7; TRBD1 is a possible D gene (6 bases). V was trimmed by 8 bases and J by 0 bases, leaving 11 bases between them. The CDR3 spans 13 residues. The germline V gene encodes CDR1 SNHLY and CDR2 FYNNEI. The CDR3 loop reads CASEGESSYEQYF. CDR3 DNA: TGTGCCAGCGAGGGGGAAAGCTCCTACGAGCAGTACTTC.